This TCR beta chain was profiled in a study of regulatory T cells in long-lasting Graves disease (dated by TCRdb to the early 2020s). Study-level background: Newly diagnosed Graves' disease patients had taken antithyroid drugs for less than 3 months. Patients with persistent Graves' disease were compared with patients with newly diagnosed Graves' disease using TCR sequencing and RNA sequencing of peripheral blood. The study took place in China and was registered as a clinical trial. A total of some 33 samples were covered by TCR sequencing, comprising approximately 13 persistent and some 20 newly diagnosed Graves' disease patients. The paper as a whole reports these results and caveats: Compared with newly diagnosed patients, patients with persistent Graves' disease had lower TCR Shannon entropy and fewer highly expanded clones, which suggests clonal expansion. Persistent patients shared more public clonotypes among themselves (approximately 2,500) than newly diagnosed patients did (about 970). The authors noted that the small sample size was a limitation that may lower accuracy. Preferential use of TRBV28, TRBJ1-2 and TRBJ2-5 was observed in persistent disease, whereas TRBV20-1 and TRBJ2-1 were favored in newly diagnosed disease. Sequencing and analysis were restricted to the TCR beta chain. Only peripheral blood was studied, because thyroid tissue, the primary lesion, was inaccessible.

Clipping removes 4 bases from V and 4 bases from J, with 7 as the unmatched junction base count. The germline V gene encodes CDR1 MNHEY and CDR2 SMNVEV (reference sequence). The CDR3, cysteine through phenylalanine, is 15 amino acids long. Only the CDR3 DNA is retained, 45 bases long and in frame from the first base. Turning to this clonotype: Its antigen is not yet known. Base qualities are not provided; no much larger clone lies one nucleotide away.

Per the publication, the time point label means: newly diagnosed GD, antithyroid drugs for less than 3 months. For both TCR sequencing and RNA sequencing, RNA was extracted from PBMCs in TRIzol. The diagnosis of Graves' disease was made according to American Thyroid Association guidelines. Patients for the study were recruited at an endocrinology department in Xi'an, China. Each patient gave approximately 9 milliliters of peripheral blood, collected in an EDTA anticoagulant tube. Ficoll Paque Plus density gradient separation was used to isolate PBMCs, and no additional T cell sorting was done. An Agilent 2100 Bioanalyzer and agarose gel were used to assess RNA quality, and a NanoDrop 2000 was used to measure RNA concentration. The library came from multiplex PCR. The sequencer listed for this sample is Illumina HiSeq 4000. CDR3 regions were amplified by Arm-PCR with iRepertoire HTBI primers to construct TCR beta libraries. Before sequencing, the PCR products went through gel purification. From the authors' description of their analysis: Across samples, around 62 TRBV and 15 or so TRBJ segments were identified and used for gene usage analysis of CDR3 amino acid clonotypes. COPE and FqMerger were used to merge filtered high-quality paired reads into contigs. BLAST was used to align contigs to IMGT TRBV, TRBD and TRBJ reference genes, with CDR3 defined following IMGT. Any clonotype with a frequency above 0.1% was classified as a highly expanded clone. Shannon entropy served as the measure of repertoire diversity, while the Gini coefficient captured V-J evenness. Public clonotypes were defined as clonotypes shared by more than one individual. TCRdb itself trimmed the public reads at Q25 with fastp, ran MiXCR and retained productive beta chains. Each CDR3 protein appears once, grouped with its most common genes and DNA. For this entry, the V and J calls and clone size follow TCRdb and not the study's own pipeline. Counted in this sample were fewer than 350,000 distinct CDR3 sequences; 15% to 20% of them appeared once. Roughly 40% of the sample rests with the top ten.

The source material was peripheral blood mononuclear cells (PBMCs), sampled at new diagnosis, from a patient treated with antithyroid drugs. The chain uses TRBV27 and TRBJ1-3; 7 bases in the junction line up with TRBD1. The TCR originated in a female donor with Graves disease. The CDR3: CASSYRTGVGNTIYF. The nucleotide sequence is given as TGTGCCAGCAGTTACCGAACAGGGGTCGGAAACACCATATATTTT.